Listed below are T cell receptor beta chains from one sample, sequenced in a study of cytomegalovirus exposure and HLA in healthy donors. Some clones are missing from TCRdb's copy, which holds only in-frame ones; the method was immunoSEQ multiplex PCR. This sample has 120,000 to 150,000 clones, with around two thirds found just once. What was sequenced was PBMCs. The receptors stem from a woman between 18 and 29 years old in good health and CMV-seronegative. CDR3s include the opening cysteine and the closing phenylalanine or tryptophan. Each record gives: V gene, J gene, CDR3 protein.

TRBV7-9	TRBJ2-2	CASSYPTGGDTGELFF
TRBV28	TRBJ1-2	CASSLRGRLGYGYTF
TRBV7-7	TRBJ1-5	CASSPGLDQPQHF
TRBV9	TRBJ2-3	CASSVGAIESDTQYF
TRBV5-4	TRBJ1-1	CASSLTGTDTEAFF
TRBV20-1	TRBJ1-1	CSVRENTEAFF
TRBV6-5	TRBJ1-3	CASSIQGPGNTIYF
TRBV30	TRBJ2-2	CASHPRRNTGELFF
TRBV5-6	TRBJ2-7	CASSLAGSGGGYEQYF
TRBV30	TRBJ2-1	CAWLAGVTNEQFF
TRBV27	TRBJ2-7	CASSPYPGTGRYEQYF
TRBV7-9	TRBJ1-6	CAIGGFGSPLHF
TRBV11-2	TRBJ1-2	CASSLAARGNYGYTF
TRBV6-5	TRBJ2-7	CASSERGYEQYF
TRBV7-2	TRBJ2-3	CASSGPRGSDTQYF
TRBV5-5	TRBJ1-1	CASSLFPADTEAFF
TRBV5-1	TRBJ1-2	CASSRRVRDYGYTF
TRBV2	TRBJ2-3	CASSLTGGITDTQYF
TRBV28	TRBJ1-3	CASSNEDGHSGNTIYF
TRBV7-9	TRBJ2-1	CASSLVAGGPRDEQFF
TRBV28	TRBJ1-2	CASSPPGAVTNYGYTF
TRBV28	TRBJ1-4	CASSLTGGSEKLFF
TRBV30	TRBJ1-5	CAWSVGQGNQPQHF
TRBV19	TRBJ1-2	CASSITERYGYTF
TRBV6-1	TRBJ2-5	CANARTGQETQYF
TRBV7-2	TRBJ2-3	CASSIAGGSTDTQYF
TRBV28	TRBJ2-1	CASSTHSTGTYNEQFF
TRBV2	TRBJ2-7	CASTSTGGVHLSPYEQYF
TRBV28	TRBJ2-2	CASSSFSTGELFF
TRBV14	TRBJ2-5	CASSQEHRSWETQYF
TRBV4-3	TRBJ1-1	CASSQDWGDGTEAFF
TRBV2	TRBJ2-5	CASSEPGLDQYF
TRBV2	TRBJ2-1	CASSDSSYNEQFF
TRBV19	TRBJ1-2	CASSQTSGQTYGYTF
TRBV5-4	TRBJ2-1	CASSSGLAGPSYNEQFF
TRBV9	TRBJ2-7	CASSVGGWDGSSYEQYF
TRBV28	TRBJ1-6	CASRPRTGASSPLHF
TRBV5-5	TRBJ2-7	CASSRDNYEQYF
TRBV7-8	TRBJ1-1	CASSRQGMNTEAFF
TRBV7-2	TRBJ2-7	CASSLRQGNEQYF
TRBV11-2	TRBJ2-2	CASSLTSGGPPGELFF
TRBV11-2	TRBJ1-1	CASSFRTGFNTEAFF
TRBV27	TRBJ2-1	CASIRAGTGGLNEQFF
TRBV20-1	TRBJ1-4	CSARTDGKLFF
TRBV6-5	TRBJ2-7	CATTRRGAYEQYF
TRBV5-1	NA	CASSPRDREPEQYF
TRBV25-1	TRBJ1-1	CATQTGLTEAFF
TRBV28	TRBJ1-3	CASSPVVGSGNTIYF